The 12 T cell receptor beta chains given below trace back to one sample, sequenced in a study of T-cell memory formation after mild COVID-19. TCRdb redid the calling of the 5' RACE reads with MiXCR, one entry per CDR3 protein. The data show 170,000 or so distinct CDR3 sequences, 25% to 40% seen once. Sequenced sample: PBMCs or a T cell subset sorted from them (not recorded which). These receptors all stem from an adult woman who had mild COVID-19 (a few samples of this study predate the infection). Cell type and time point are not known.

V is TRBV5-1 and J is TRBJ2-1; tentative D call: TRBD2 (6 bases). Germline values: CDR1 SGHRS, CDR2 YFSETQ. Deletions cut 4 bases from V and 5 bases from J, with 19 bases between. The CDR3 is made up of 16 amino acids. This CDR3 reads CASSRTLATVNNEQFF. The CDR3 nucleotides are TGCGCCAGCAGCCGGACCCTAGCGACTGTAAACAATGAGCAGTTCTTC.

This clonotype was seen only a few times. V and J are TRBV29-1 and TRBJ2-3; tentatively, D is TRBD1 (6 bases). Trimming left V 8 bases short and J 1 base short, with 10 bases between. Germline-derived CDR1 and CDR2 are SQVTM and ANQGSEA. The CDR3 totals 12 residues. The CDR3 loop is CSTYRGTDTQYF. The CDR3 nucleotides are TGCAGCACTTACAGGGGCACAGATACGCAGTATTTT.

This clonotype has more than one count but fewer than ten. Here the CDR3 reads CAISETSPGDTQYF. For the CDR3, the DNA is TGTGCCATCAGTGAGACTAGCCCGGGAGATACGCAGTATTTT. V gene TRBV10-3 combines with J gene TRBJ2-3; D is perhaps TRBD2 (6 bases). This CDR3 is 14 amino acids long. Germline V lookup: CDR1 ENHRY, CDR2 SYGVKD. V was pared by 2 bases and J by 5 bases, with 11 bases between.

This clonotype was seen more than once but under ten times. V is TRBV6-2 or TRBV6-3 and J is TRBJ1-1; TRBD1 agrees at 8 bases. Germline trimming cut 4 bases from V and 1 base from J; bases unmatched to any gene: 8. The CDR3 extends over 16 amino acids. Germline CDR1 and CDR2: MNHEY and SVGEGT. The chain's CDR3 is CASSSRQGTPNTEAFF. In DNA, the CDR3 is TGTGCCAGCAGTTCTAGACAGGGGACACCGAACACTGAAGCTTTCTTT.

The chain uses TRBV9 and TRBJ2-1; the D gene is possibly TRBD2 (6 bases). CDR3 length: 13 residues. Trimming pared 2 bases from V and 6 bases from J, leaving 9 bases between. Germline V gene lookup returns CDR1 SGDLS and CDR2 YYNGEE. The CDR3 is CASSVSGGNEQFF. The CDR3, as DNA: TGTGCCAGCAGCGTGTCCGGGGGCAATGAGCAGTTCTTC. The variable domain in full, with the rest retrieved from reference TRBV9 and TRBJ2-1, is DSGVTQTPKHLITATGQRVTLRCSPRSGDLSVYWYQQSLDQGLQFLIQYYNGEERAKGNILERFSAQQFPDLHSELNLSSLELGDSALYFCASSVSGGNEQFFGPGTRLTVL.

This clonotype has a single count. The V gene is TRBV6-1, the J gene TRBJ2-5; 7 bases are shared with TRBD1. Germline CDR1 and CDR2: MNHNS and SASEGT. This CDR3 is built from 14 residues. V trimming: 2 bases; J trimming: 5 bases; junction bases outside the gene matches: 5. The CDR3 spells CASSERGPKETQYF. The DNA for the CDR3 is TGTGCCAGCAGTGAAAGGGGGCCGAAGGAGACCCAGTACTTC.

As to this clonotype: A junction boundary mismatches the germline segment, possibly from a read error. The chain carries TRBV7-7 and TRBJ2-7; perhaps TRBD2 as D (6 bases). The CDR3 contains 14 residues. Per germline, CDR1 SSHAT and CDR2 FNYEAQ (reference sequence). The CDR3 here is CASSIGGSSYEQYF. In DNA, the CDR3 is TGTGCTAGCAGCATTGGGGGGAGCTCCTACGAGCAGTACTTC.

This clonotype was seen a handful of times. The CDR3 reads CASSHPGLAGVNEQFF. CDR3 sequence (DNA): TGTGCCAGCTCCCACCCGGGACTAGCGGGAGTTAATGAGCAGTTCTTC. The rearrangement uses TRBV12-3 or TRBV12-4 and TRBJ2-1, with 14 bases that match TRBD2. The J segment lost 7 bases and the V segment lost 8 bases, leaving 10 bases of the junction unmatched. CDR3 length equals 16 residues.

This chain uses TRBV3-1 with TRBJ2-7, with D unclear. CDR1 is LGHDT and CDR2 is YNNKEL in the germline V gene (reference sequence). Deletions cut 5 bases from V and 12 bases from J, with 17 bases between. CDR3 length: 12 residues. CDR3 in amino acids: CASSSRPRTVYF. CDR3 DNA: TGTGCCAGCAGCAGCCGCCCCCGGACGGTGTACTTC.

In this sample, this clonotype turned up a few times. The J gene is TRBJ2-7, the V gene TRBV4-1; D is undetermined. This CDR3 is 14 amino acids long. In germline, CDR1 is MGHRA, CDR2 YSYEKL. V lost 4 bases to trimming and J lost 2 bases, with 12 bases between them. Here the CDR3 DNA reads TGCGCCAGCAGCCTTCCGACTCCTGCCTACGAGCAGTACTTC. Translation: CASSLPTPAYEQYF.

V is TRBV5-6 and J is TRBJ2-5; D uncertain. V was trimmed by 4 bases and J by 2 bases, leaving 12 bases between them. Per germline, CDR1 SGHDT and CDR2 YYEEEE. The CDR3 is 14 amino acids. The CDR3 DNA reads TGTGCCAGCAGCCGGTCACGACTTCAAGAGACCCAGTACTTC. Its protein is CASSRSRLQETQYF.

There are a few counts of this clonotype. The chain carries TRBV7-9 and TRBJ2-1; 7 nucleotides align to TRBD2. The CDR3 runs to 16 residues. Germline V gives CDR1 SEHNR, CDR2 FQNEAQ (reference sequence). V gave up 0 bases and J gave up 4 bases; unmatched junction bases: 6. The CDR3 region is CASSLATTSQYNEQFF. In DNA, the CDR3 is TGTGCCAGCAGCTTAGCGACGACTAGCCAGTACAATGAGCAGTTCTTC.